This paragraph covers one T cell receptor (beta chain) sequence. The data belong to a study of T-cell memory formation after mild COVID-19. Using its own MiXCR run on the 5' RACE reads, TCRdb lists one record per CDR3 protein. The table includes 450,000 or so distinct CDR3 sequences, nearly 25% detected once. The CDR3 covers 12 residues. V lost 4 bases, J lost 6 bases, and 8 bases lay in between. Germline V lookup: CDR1 SGHVS, CDR2 FNYEAQ. Specimen: PBMCs or a T cell subset sorted from them (not recorded which). This chain connects TRBV7-6 to TRBJ2-3; D unclear. This clonotype was obtained from an adult woman who had mild COVID-19 (a few samples of this study predate the infection). Cell type and time point are not known. CDR3 in DNA: TGTGCCAGCAGCTCAATGTCTGATACGCAGTATTTT. Translated: CASSSMSDTQYF.